This TCR beta chain was profiled in a study of OX40 agonist ivuxolimab in advanced cancers. Broadly, across the study: The costimulatory receptor OX40 (CD134) was targeted by ivuxolimab, a fully human IgG2 agonistic monoclonal antibody. Intravenous ivuxolimab was administered to patients every 2 weeks at six dose levels: 0.01, 0.1, 0.3, 1.5, 3 and 10 mg/kg. Among the roughly 52 dose-escalation patients, roughly 20 had hepatocellular carcinoma, approximately 15 melanoma, 9 renal cell carcinoma and 9 head and neck cancer. In the dose-escalation cohort, approximately 82% of patients were male, and the mean age was roughly 60 years, with a range of roughly 23 to 85. Prior anti-PD-1, anti-PD-L1 or anti-CTLA-4 therapy was permitted, and about two fifths of dose-escalation patients had received checkpoint inhibitors. Partial responses occurred in three dose-escalation patients: two with cutaneous melanoma and one with hepatocellular carcinoma. Peripheral TCRbeta sequencing was intended to test whether TCR sequence diversity was altered and clonal T-cell expansion was caused by ivuxolimab. The paper reports the monotherapy dose-escalation portion (N = 52 patients) of the phase I ivuxolimab trial. What the research found in general, with its limitations: In partial responders in the 0.1-3.0 mg/kg groups, normalized peripheral clonal expansion was found to be among the lowest, especially among CD8+ T cells. Low levels of normalized T-cell clonal expansion were also seen in some patients who did not respond. After ivuxolimab, more expanded clones were found on average in CD8+ T cells than in CD4+ T cells. At doses of 0.1 to 3.0 mg/kg, clonal expansion of both CD4+ and CD8+ T cells in blood was seen between baseline and week 6. The antigen specificity of the peripheral T cells that underwent clonal expansion was not determined.

Including cysteine and phenylalanine, the CDR3 has 15 amino acids. Just CDR3 DNA is preserved here, 45 bases in frame from base 1. For CDR1 and CDR2, the germline V gene lists LGHNT and FRNRAP. The V end gives up 6 bases and the J end 5 bases, leaving 8 bases in the junction not matched to a gene. Patients with autoimmune disease history or receiving systemic immunosuppression were excluded from the trial. In every dose cohort, peripheral blood was drawn for TCR sequencing at baseline, cycle 4 day 1, and cycle 7 day 1. Samples came from an open-label, multicenter, first-in-human phase I dose-escalation trial of ivuxolimab. The trial enrolled adults with locally advanced or metastatic head and neck squamous cell, hepatocellular, melanoma or renal cell carcinoma. CD4+ and CD8+ T cells were sorted separately from peripheral blood before TCR sequencing. To sequence the TCRbeta CDR3 region, genomic DNA was isolated from the sorted cells. TCRbeta CDR3 regions were sequenced using the immunoSEQ Assay. In its TCRdb copy, this immuneACCESS table keeps in-frame sequences only and misses some clones. Where compared with another copy, unresolved V genes explain less than half of these, and the others have no known cause. The sample table shows about 47,000 clones, and about 90% are seen once. Of the sample, about 8% falls within the top ten clones.

Worth noting for this clone: The antigen it binds to is not known. No much larger clone exists at a distance of one base, and base qualities are not known.

The starting material was CD4+ or CD8+ T cells sorted from blood, obtained in a trial of the OX40 agonist ivuxolimab. The rearranged chain carries TRBV12-5 and TRBJ2-1; 9 bases in between match TRBD1. The TCR sequence derives from an adult with an advanced solid tumor such as melanoma, head and neck, liver or kidney cancer. Here the CDR3 is given as CASGQDRGFDNEQFF. The nucleotide sequence reads TGTGCTAGTGGACAGGACAGGGGTTTCGACAATGAGCAGTTCTTC. The full variable domain, completed from the reference TRBV12-5 and TRBJ2-1 proteins outside the CDR3, reads DARVTQTPRHKVTEMGQEVTMRCQPILGHNTVFWYRQTMMQGLELLAYFRNRAPLDDSGMPKDRFSAEMPDATLATLKIQPSEPRDSAVYFCASGQDRGFDNEQFFGPGTRLTVL.